These 10 T cell receptor beta chains originate from one sample sequenced in a study of response to subunit inactivated influenza vaccine (dated by TCRdb to the late 2010s). The library was produced with RT-PCR. TCRdb shows the sequencer as Illumina HiSeq 2500. TCRdb applied fastp at Q25 and MiXCR to the public reads, then kept only in-frame beta chains. Entries are consolidated by CDR3 protein sequence, retaining the most common genes and DNA. The sample yields some 520,000 distinct CDR3 sequences; 16% were counted once. The top ten clones comprise roughly 3% of the sample. The source material was CD4+ T cells sorted from PBMCs, sampled roughly 24 months after vaccination. Every receptor here comes from a man aged 50-75 years who received an inactivated influenza vaccine. Donor details come from another sample of the same person, matched by shared clones.

Only a few counts were recorded for this clonotype. This chain links TRBV20-1 with TRBJ2-3, with TRBD2 matching over 10 bases. With V trimmed by 1 base and J by 5 bases, 6 bases remained unmatched. Germline CDR1 is DFQATT and CDR2 is SNEGSKA (reference sequence). The CDR3 is 15 residues long. CDR3 sequence reads: CSARGKRGGRDTQYF. The DNA for the CDR3 is TGCAGTGCTAGAGGCAAGCGGGGGGGCAGAGATACGCAGTATTTT.

This clonotype was recorded many times. The chain uses TRBV25-1 and TRBJ2-7; D may be TRBD1 (5 bases). CDR1 and CDR2 from the germline V gene are MGHDK and SYGVNS. This CDR3 region has 13 residues. Trimming pared 6 bases from V and 1 base from J, leaving 10 bases between. CDR3 loop: CASRPSGSYEQYF. The DNA of the CDR3 is TGTGCCAGCAGACCGTCAGGGTCCTACGAGCAGTACTTC.

The table lists this clonotype with a few counts. This chain joins TRBV18 and TRBJ2-7; possible D gene TRBD1, 5 bases. Between the trimmed V and J ends, which lost 6 bases and 3 bases, there was a span of 12 bases. CDR3 length equals 13 residues. Germline CDR1 KGHSH, CDR2 LQKENI. The CDR3 region has the DNA TGTGCCAGCTCCCCTGCTCAGGGCTACGAGCAGTACTTC. Protein: CASSPAQGYEQYF. The complete variable domain, with remaining parts taken from reference TRBV18 and TRBJ2-7, reads NAGVMQNPRHLVRRRGQEARLRCSPMKGHSHVYWYRQLPEEGLKFMVYLQKENIIDESGMPKERFSAEFPKEGPSILRIQQVVRGDSAAYFCASSPAQGYEQYFGPGTRLTVT.

This clonotype came up a few times. The chain is built from TRBV28 and TRBJ2-1; perhaps TRBD1 as D (6 bases). Germline V gene data show CDR1 as MDHEN and CDR2 as SYDVKM. The CDR3 is made up of 12 amino acids. Trimming took off 6 bases at V and 8 bases at J, with 11 bases between the two ends. The CDR3 DNA reads as TGTGCCAGCAGGGGGACATACGATGAGCAGTTCTTC. Translated: CASRGTYDEQFF.

This clonotype came up a few times. V usage is TRBV3-1 and J usage is TRBJ1-6, with D possibly matching TRBD1 (5 bases). The V and J ends lost 1 base and 10 bases respectively, with 14 bases between them. Germline V lookup: CDR1 LGHDT, CDR2 YNNKEL (reference sequence). The CDR3 sequence is 15 residues long. The CDR3 region has the DNA TGTGCCAGCAGCCAAGGTCGGGGCCTCAGCTCACCCCTCCACTTT. This translates into CASSQGRGLSSPLHF.

This clonotype showed up just a few times. V is TRBV7-2 and J is TRBJ2-1, with 11 bases matching TRBD2. This CDR3 is built from 19 residues. J lost 0 bases, V lost 2 bases, and 9 bases had no gene match. Germline loops: CDR1 SGHTA, CDR2 FQGNSA. The chain's CDR3 is CASSLFASGGHSSYNEQFF. Here the CDR3 DNA reads TGTGCCAGCAGCTTATTCGCTAGCGGGGGGCATAGCTCCTACAATGAGCAGTTCTTC.

The CDR3 sequence: CASSQDAWTSGRVLFF. The CDR3, as DNA: TGCGCCAGCAGCCAAGATGCATGGACTAGCGGGAGGGTTTTGTTCTTC. The chain combines TRBV4-3 with TRBJ2-1, with 15 bases lining up with TRBD2. The CDR3 is 16 residues long. V trimming: 0 bases; J trimming: 15 bases; junction bases outside the gene matches: 9. The germline gives CDR1 LGHNA, CDR2 YSLEER.

There are many counts of this clonotype. This chain connects TRBV9 to TRBJ2-7, with 9 positions matching TRBD1. Germline V gene lookup returns CDR1 SGDLS and CDR2 YYNGEE. The junction had 7 bases not matched to a gene; V was cut back by 4 bases and J by 2 bases. The CDR3 extends over 15 amino acids. The CDR3 region has the DNA TGTGCCAGCAGCACCGGACAGGGGCCGACCTACGAGCAGTACTTC. Translated: CASSTGQGPTYEQYF.

This rearrangement joins TRBV24-1 to TRBJ2-2; the D gene could be TRBD1 or TRBD2 (5 bases each). The germline CDR1 and CDR2 sequences are KGHDR and SFDVKD. The germline V and J ends were trimmed by 9 bases and 5 bases, with 15 bases remaining between them. This CDR3 comprises 14 residues. The CDR3 bases are TGTGCCACCGGGGGAGAGGTTGGTACCGGGGAGCTGTTTTTT. Amino acids: CATGGEVGTGELFF.

The sample holds many counts of this clonotype. The chain is built from TRBV20-1 and TRBJ2-7; D is uncertain. This CDR3 comprises 14 residues. The germline V gene has CDR1 DFQATT and CDR2 SNEGSKA (reference sequence). V gave up 1 base and J gave up 3 bases, with 13 bases separating them. For the CDR3, the DNA is TGCAGTGCTAGAGTTCCGCCCGGCTACTACGAGCAGTACTTC. Its translation is CSARVPPGYYEQYF.